The rows below give T cell receptor beta chains drawn from one sample of a study of OX40 agonist ivuxolimab in advanced cancers. The assay was immunoSEQ multiplex PCR, and TCRdb's table has in-frame clones only and misses some. The table lists 13,000 or so clones, over 60% of them singletons. Sequences were derived from CD4+ or CD8+ T cells sorted from blood, sampled in a trial of the OX40 agonist ivuxolimab. The source is an adult with an advanced solid tumor such as melanoma, head and neck, liver or kidney cancer. Each CDR3 is given with its conserved first and last residue. Fields, in order: CDR3 protein, CDR3 DNA, V gene, clone size, J gene, D gene. A D gene is named only where the DNA matches it firmly. Some rows have no size entry. The others give once, few or many, or a class for an expanded clone.

CDR3: CASHPSGSHNEQFF
DNA: TGTGCCAGCCACCCTAGCGGGAGCCACAATGAGCAGTTCTTC
V: TRBV28
size: -
J: TRBJ2-1
D: TRBD2

CDR3: CASSVAGGSEQYF
DNA: TGTGCCAGCAGCGTGGCGGGAGGATCCGAGCAGTACTTC
V: TRBV9
size: -
J: TRBJ2-7
D: TRBD2

CDR3: CASSPGTVHEQYF
DNA: TGTGCCAGTAGTCCCGGGACCGTCCACGAGCAGTACTTC
V: TRBV19
size: medium-sized
J: TRBJ2-7
D: -

CDR3: CASKPTFSGNTIYF
DNA: TGCGCCAGCAAGCCCACATTCTCTGGAAACACCATATATTTT
V: TRBV5-1
size: -
J: TRBJ1-3
D: -

CDR3: CASSQDRVSYNEQFF
DNA: TGTGCCAGCAGCCAGGACAGGGTCTCCTACAATGAGCAGTTCTTC
V: TRBV7-9
size: -
J: TRBJ2-1
D: TRBD1

CDR3: CASYQGGTEAFF
DNA: TGTGCCAGCTACCAGGGGGGCACTGAAGCTTTCTTT
V: TRBV19
size: -
J: TRBJ1-1
D: TRBD1

CDR3: CASNLGLAGGLGNEQFF
DNA: TGTGCCAGCAACCTGGGACTAGCGGGGGGACTGGGCAATGAGCAGTTCTTC
V: TRBV9
size: -
J: TRBJ2-1
D: TRBD2

CDR3: CASSLTSSGSYNEQFF
DNA: TGTGCCAGCAGCTTAACCAGCAGCGGCTCCTACAATGAGCAGTTCTTC
V: TRBV11-3
size: -
J: TRBJ2-1
D: -

CDR3: CSVAMNSGANVLTF
DNA: TGCAGCGTTGCCATGAACTCTGGGGCCAACGTCCTGACTTTC
V: TRBV29-1
size: -
J: TRBJ2-6
D: -

CDR3: CASSLWGDYGYTF
DNA: TGTGCCAGCAGCTTGTGGGGGGACTATGGCTACACCTTC
V: TRBV5-5
size: few
J: TRBJ1-2
D: -

CDR3: CASRGYNEQFF
DNA: TGTGCCAGCAGGGGCTACAATGAGCAGTTCTTC
V: TRBV7-3
size: -
J: TRBJ2-1
D: -

CDR3: CASSIHRVSEQFF
DNA: TGTGCCAGCAGTATCCACAGGGTGAGTGAGCAGTTCTTC
V: TRBV27
size: -
J: TRBJ2-1
D: -

CDR3: CATHPRGYYGYTF
DNA: TGTGCCACCCATCCACGGGGGTACTATGGCTACACCTTC
V: TRBV19
size: -
J: TRBJ1-2
D: -

CDR3: CASSPGGGEQFF
DNA: TGTGCCAGCAGTCCTGGGGGTGGTGAGCAGTTCTTC
V: TRBV7-8
size: once
J: TRBJ2-1
D: -

CDR3: CAIRKDRGQETQYF
DNA: TGTGCCATCAGAAAGGACAGGGGGCAAGAGACCCAGTACTTC
V: TRBV10-3
size: -
J: TRBJ2-5
D: TRBD1

CDR3: CASSPGTGGTEAFF
DNA: TGTGCCAGCAGCCCTGGGACAGGGGGCACTGAAGCTTTCTTT
V: TRBV2
size: -
J: TRBJ1-1
D: TRBD1

CDR3: CASSSRGHNTDTQYF
DNA: TGTGCCAGCAGCTCCCGGGGCCACAACACAGATACGCAGTATTTT
V: TRBV5-4
size: -
J: TRBJ2-3
D: -

CDR3: CASSSTSGAYNEQFF
DNA: TGTGCCAGCAGTTCCACTAGCGGGGCCTACAATGAGCAGTTCTTC
V: TRBV27
size: large
J: TRBJ2-1
D: TRBD2

CDR3: CASSWDRQLGYGYTF
DNA: TGTGCCAGCAGCTGGGACAGGCAGTTGGGGTATGGCTACACCTTC
V: TRBV5-3
size: medium-sized
J: TRBJ1-2
D: TRBD1

CDR3: CASSGSQFLSYEQYF
DNA: TGTGCCAGCAGTGGTTCACAGTTCTTATCCTACGAGCAGTACTTC
V: TRBV2
size: -
J: TRBJ2-7
D: -

CDR3: CASSIGTLGDIQYF
DNA: TGTGCCAGCAGCATTGGGACCCTGGGGGACATTCAGTACTTC
V: TRBV9
size: -
J: TRBJ2-4
D: -

CDR3: CASQTGYNEQFF
DNA: TGTGCCAGCCAGACAGGTTACAATGAGCAGTTCTTC
V: TRBV27
size: medium-sized
J: TRBJ2-1
D: -

CDR3: CASSLKGGGTGELFF
DNA: TGTGCCAGCAGCTTAAAAGGCGGAGGCACCGGGGAGCTGTTTTTT
V: TRBV11-2
size: -
J: TRBJ2-2
D: -

CDR3: CASSPTGVGEQYF
DNA: TGTGCCAGTAGTCCGACTGGGGTCGGCGAGCAGTACTTC
V: TRBV19
size: -
J: TRBJ2-7
D: -

CDR3: CASSLGQPNEQFF
DNA: TGTGCCAGCAGCTTAGGACAGCCCAATGAGCAGTTCTTC
V: TRBV7-9
size: -
J: TRBJ2-1
D: -

CDR3: CAISDRDRSFYEQYF
DNA: TGTGCCATCAGTGACCGGGACCGATCATTCTACGAGCAGTACTTC
V: TRBV10-3
size: -
J: TRBJ2-7
D: -

CDR3: CAISLTGGGNEQYF
DNA: TGTGCCATCAGCCTTACAGGGGGCGGGAACGAGCAGTACTTC
V: TRBV10-3
size: -
J: TRBJ2-7
D: TRBD1

CDR3: CASKQALSYNEQFF
DNA: TGCGCCAGCAAGCAGGCTCTCTCCTACAATGAGCAGTTCTTC
V: TRBV10-2
size: -
J: TRBJ2-1
D: -

CDR3: CASSQEFGRGDGYTF
DNA: TGCGCCAGCAGCCAAGAATTCGGCAGGGGGGATGGCTACACCTTC
V: TRBV5-5
size: few
J: TRBJ1-2
D: TRBD1

CDR3: CSVAGIGEKLFF
DNA: TGCAGCGTTGCAGGGATTGGTGAAAAACTGTTTTTT
V: TRBV29-1
size: once
J: TRBJ1-4
D: -

CDR3: CASSLVGSPLNTEAFF
DNA: TGTGCCAGCAGCTTGGTAGGCAGCCCCTTGAACACTGAAGCTTTCTTT
V: TRBV5-6
size: -
J: TRBJ1-1
D: -

CDR3: CSVLPGQGIVSEEQYF
DNA: TGCAGCGTTTTACCGGGACAGGGTATAGTCAGTGAGGAGCAGTACTTC
V: TRBV29-1
size: -
J: TRBJ2-7
D: TRBD1

CDR3: CASSFRQGSTDTQYF
DNA: TGTGCCAGCAGCTTCAGACAGGGAAGCACAGATACGCAGTATTTT
V: TRBV9
size: -
J: TRBJ2-3
D: TRBD1

CDR3: CASSDSGNYGYTF
DNA: TGTGCCAGCAGTGATTCGGGAAACTATGGCTACACCTTC
V: TRBV2
size: -
J: TRBJ1-2
D: -

CDR3: CASSVVENEQFF
DNA: TGTGCCAGCAGCGTAGTAGAGAATGAGCAGTTCTTC
V: TRBV9
size: medium-sized
J: TRBJ2-1
D: -

CDR3: CASSLPTVAIGNEQFF
DNA: TGTGCCAGCAGTCTCCCGACAGTAGCGATAGGCAATGAGCAGTTCTTC
V: TRBV28
size: -
J: TRBJ2-1
D: -

CDR3: CASSSRETDSYEQYF
DNA: TGTGCCAGCAGCTCCCGGGAGACGGACTCCTACGAGCAGTACTTC
V: TRBV11-3
size: -
J: TRBJ2-7
D: -

CDR3: CASSRSSGGIQFF
DNA: TGTGCCAGCAGTCGATCCAGCGGCGGGATACAGTTCTTC
V: TRBV7-3
size: -
J: TRBJ2-1
D: -

CDR3: CASSQTSGSLYEQYF
DNA: TGTGCCAGCAGCCAAACTAGCGGGAGTCTATACGAGCAGTACTTC
V: TRBV5-6
size: -
J: TRBJ2-7
D: TRBD2

CDR3: CASSAEFKCTKSGQRPAF
DNA: TGTGCCAGCAGCGCGGAGTTTAAGTGCACAAAGTCGGGCCAACGTCCTGCTTTC
V: TRBV7-7
size: -
J: TRBJ2-6
D: -

CDR3: CASSLARAATGELFF
DNA: TGCGCCAGCAGCTTGGCCCGGGCTGCGACTGGGGAGCTGTTTTTT
V: TRBV5-1
size: -
J: TRBJ2-2
D: -

CDR3: CASSLGPGGFGTKYF
DNA: TGTGCCAGCAGCTTAGGGCCAGGGGGCTTTGGCACCAAGTATTTT
V: TRBV11-2
size: few
J: TRBJ2-3
D: TRBD1

CDR3: CASGYLAYEQYF
DNA: TGTGCCAGCGGTTACTTGGCCTACGAGCAGTACTTC
V: TRBV2
size: -
J: TRBJ2-7
D: -

CDR3: CSVPTGSAYGYTF
DNA: TGCAGCGTTCCGACAGGAAGCGCCTATGGCTACACCTTC
V: TRBV29-1
size: -
J: TRBJ1-2
D: -

CDR3: CALRTALQETQYF
DNA: TGTGCCCTAAGGACGGCTCTCCAAGAGACCCAGTACTTC
V: TRBV6-1
size: -
J: TRBJ2-5
D: -

CDR3: CASSLGAHGGNEQFF
DNA: TGTGCCAGCAGCTTGGGGGCCCACGGGGGCAATGAGCAGTTCTTC
V: TRBV7-2
size: -
J: TRBJ2-1
D: -

CDR3: CASSFGTPGETQYF
DNA: TGTGCCAGCAGCTTCGGGACACCCGGGGAGACCCAGTACTTC
V: TRBV7-3
size: -
J: TRBJ2-5
D: -

CDR3: CASSYMGGGNTEAFF
DNA: TGTGCCAGCAGTTACATGGGGGGTGGCAACACTGAAGCTTTCTTT
V: TRBV6-5
size: -
J: TRBJ1-1
D: -

CDR3: CASSYQNEKLFF
DNA: TGTGCCAGCAGCTACCAAAATGAAAAACTGTTTTTT
V: TRBV4-2
size: few
J: TRBJ1-4
D: -

CDR3: CASSFGQGETQYF
DNA: TGCGCCAGCAGCTTCGGACAGGGGGAGACCCAGTACTTC
V: TRBV5-1
size: -
J: TRBJ2-5
D: TRBD1

CDR3: CASSSQAGGVVDERFF
DNA: TGTGCTAGCAGCTCCCAGGCGGGAGGAGTAGTCGATGAGCGGTTCTTC
V: TRBV7-7
size: -
J: TRBJ2-1
D: TRBD2

CDR3: CAWGTSGSLTDTQYF
DNA: TGTGCCTGGGGGACTAGCGGGAGTCTCACAGATACGCAGTATTTT
V: TRBV30
size: -
J: TRBJ2-3
D: TRBD2

CDR3: CAISESSPGTQYF
DNA: TGTGCCATCAGTGAGTCGAGCCCCGGGACCCAGTACTTC
V: TRBV10-3
size: -
J: TRBJ2-5
D: -

CDR3: CASSQDMTGDYGYTF
DNA: TGCGCCAGCAGCCAAGATATGACAGGGGACTATGGCTACACCTTC
V: TRBV4-1
size: -
J: TRBJ1-2
D: TRBD1

CDR3: CASSQAGTDNEQFF
DNA: TGCGCCAGCAGCCAAGCCGGGACTGACAATGAGCAGTTCTTC
V: TRBV4-1
size: -
J: TRBJ2-1
D: -